This is a list of T cell receptor beta chains from one sample in a study of cytomegalovirus exposure and HLA in healthy donors. Some clones are missing from TCRdb's copy, which holds only in-frame ones; the method was immunoSEQ multiplex PCR. The sample records about 93,000 clones, 82% being singletons. What was sequenced was PBMCs. Receptors were obtained from a man aged 45 to 65 in good health and CMV-seronegative. The CDR3 runs from the conserved cysteine through the conserved F or W. The D gene is left open where the match is weak. Size is stated for part of the rows, as once, few or many counts, or as a class when the clone is expanded.

TRBV10-1,TRBD1,.,TRBJ2-2,CASRTDRVTGELFF,TGCGCCAGCAGGACGGACAGGGTAACCGGGGAGCTGTTTTTT
TRBV28,TRBD1,.,TRBJ2-1,CASSLWGQGGGNEQFF,TGTGCCAGCAGTTTATGGGGACAGGGCGGGGGCAATGAGCAGTTCTTC
TRBV7-3,TRBD2,few,TRBJ2-7,CASSPAGGTATYEQYF,TGTGCCAGCAGCCCTGCGGGGGGCACAGCCACCTACGAGCAGTACTTC
TRBV28,.,.,TRBJ1-5,CASSPTPRQPQHF,TGTGCCAGCAGTCCCACCCCTCGGCAGCCCCAGCATTTT
TRBV19,TRBD2,few,TRBJ2-7,CASSTTGTTRELLEQYF,TGTGCCAGTAGTACTACCGGGACTACGCGGGAGCTCCTCGAGCAGTACTTC
TRBV6-1,TRBD1,.,TRBJ1-5,CASSAGGTSNQPQHF,TGTGCCAGCAGTGCAGGGGGAACGAGCAATCAGCCCCAGCATTTT
TRBV4-2,TRBD2,.,TRBJ2-3,CASSPNGLGEDTQYF,TGTGCCAGCAGCCCAAACGGACTAGGAGAAGATACGCAGTATTTT
TRBV5-1,TRBD2,.,TRBJ2-1,CASSLLAEVYNEQFF,TGCGCCAGCAGCCTTCTAGCGGAAGTCTACAATGAGCAGTTCTTC
TRBV2,TRBD1,.,TRBJ1-2,CASSARQGGNGYTF,TGTGCCAGCAGTGCTAGACAGGGGGGGAATGGCTACACCTTC
TRBV4-1,TRBD1,few,TRBJ1-1,CASSQDPGDRGEAFF,TGCGCCAGCAGCCAAGATCCCGGGGACAGGGGTGAAGCTTTCTTT
TRBV5-1,.,.,TRBJ1-6,CASSAGVTLHF,TGCGCCAGCAGCGCAGGGGTCACCCTCCACTTT
TRBV5-1,TRBD2,.,TRBJ2-3,CASSLGLAGRSDTQYF,TGCGCCAGCAGCTTGGGACTAGCGGGACGATCAGATACGCAGTATTTT
TRBV27,TRBD1,.,TRBJ2-7,CASSSMGQAAYEQYF,TGTGCCAGCAGTTCCATGGGACAGGCGGCCTACGAGCAGTACTTC
TRBV7-2,TRBD1,.,TRBJ2-6,CASSSDRGRGANVLTF,TGTGCCAGCAGCAGCGACAGGGGGCGAGGGGCCAACGTCCTGACTTTC
TRBV15,.,.,TRBJ2-1,CATSRGENEQFF,TGTGCCACCAGCAGAGGGGAGAATGAGCAGTTCTTC
TRBV4-3,TRBD2,few,TRBJ2-1,CASSQEGPTSGSGNEQFF,TGCGCCAGCAGCCAAGAGGGGCCTACTAGCGGGAGCGGGAATGAGCAGTTCTTC
TRBV19,.,.,TRBJ1-1,CASSIVNSMAFF,TGTGCCAGTAGTATTGTCAATTCCATGGCTTTCTTT
TRBV19,.,.,TRBJ1-3,CASSKETLTGNSGNTIYF,TGTGCCAGTAGCAAAGAGACCCTAACAGGGAACTCTGGAAACACCATATATTTT
TRBV6-1,.,.,TRBJ2-7,CASRRGRDYEQYF,TGTGCCAGCCGTAGGGGGAGGGACTACGAGCAGTACTTC
TRBV6-5,TRBD2,.,TRBJ2-7,CASRPSGRYEQYF,TGTGCCAGCAGGCCGAGCGGGAGATACGAGCAGTACTTC
TRBV10-3,TRBD2,.,TRBJ2-1,CATKGAGGPNEQFF,TGTGCCACCAAGGGAGCGGGAGGGCCTAATGAGCAGTTCTTC
TRBV6-5,.,.,TRBJ2-7,CASSPPGAYEQYF,TGTGCCAGCAGTCCCCCAGGGGCCTACGAGCAGTACTTC
TRBV7-9,TRBD1,medium-sized,TRBJ1-4,CASSDPTGATNEKLFF,TGTGCCAGCAGCGACCCGACAGGGGCAACTAATGAAAAACTGTTTTTT
TRBV6-5,TRBD2,once,TRBJ2-1,CATVRGGSYNEQFF,TGTGCCACCGTCCGGGGGGGTTCCTACAATGAGCAGTTCTTC
TRBV15,.,.,TRBJ2-6,CATTGTRPSGANVLTF,TGTGCCACGACCGGGACTCGGCCTTCTGGGGCCAACGTCCTGACTTTC
TRBV18,TRBD1,.,TRBJ1-2,CASSPRTGESYGYTF,TGTGCCAGCTCACCTAGGACAGGGGAGAGCTATGGCTACACCTTC
TRBV5-6,.,once,TRBJ1-3,CASSPGSAGNTIYF,TGTGCCAGCAGCCCCGGTTCAGCGGGAAACACCATATATTTT
TRBV10-3,.,few,TRBJ2-3,CAISDLERTKQGSTDTQYF,TGTGCCATCAGTGACCTCGAAAGGACAAAACAAGGAAGCACAGATACGCAGTATTTT
TRBV27,.,.,TRBJ2-5,CASSFPANPTGVQQETQYF,TGTGCCAGCAGTTTCCCCGCCAACCCGACAGGAGTTCAGCAAGAGACCCAGTACTTC
TRBV6-5,TRBD1,.,TRBJ2-7,CASSYGTGFYEQYF,TGTGCCAGCAGTTACGGGACAGGGTTTTACGAGCAGTACTTC
TRBV9,TRBD2,.,TRBJ2-3,CASSVLSGTSGGDTQYF,TGTGCCAGCAGCGTACTATCGGGGACTAGCGGGGGAGATACGCAGTATTTT
TRBV4-3,.,.,TRBJ2-7,CASSQDLIGREGDSYEQYF,TGCGCCAGCAGCCAAGATCTCATTGGTAGAGAAGGGGACTCCTACGAGCAGTACTTC
TRBV7-2,TRBD1,.,TRBJ1-2,CASSLDRGDYGYTF,TGTGCCAGCAGCCTCGACAGGGGTGACTATGGCTACACCTTC
TRBV7-3,TRBD2,.,TRBJ2-1,CASSLGTSGYNEQFF,TGTGCCAGCAGCTTGGGGACTAGCGGCTACAATGAGCAGTTCTTC
TRBV28,TRBD1,.,TRBJ2-7,CASTLGQESYEQYF,TGTGCCAGCACCCTTGGACAGGAATCCTACGAGCAGTACTTC
TRBV7-3,.,few,TRBJ2-1,CASGRDSMYNEQFF,TGTGCCAGCGGGCGGGACTCAATGTACAATGAGCAGTTCTTC
TRBV12-5,.,once,TRBJ2-2,CASGFEKWPSTGELFF,TGTGCTAGTGGTTTTGAAAAGTGGCCCTCCACCGGGGAGCTGTTTTTT
TRBV2,TRBD2,.,TRBJ2-7,CASKVGTSGFYEQYF,TGTGCCAGCAAGGTCGGGACTAGCGGGTTCTACGAGCAGTACTTC
TRBV11-3,.,.,TRBJ2-7,CASSFANMDEQYF,TGTGCCAGCAGCTTCGCCAACATGGACGAGCAGTACTTC
TRBV9,TRBD2,.,TRBJ2-3,CASSVSPSGTTDTQYF,TGTGCCAGCAGCGTATCTCCTAGCGGGACTACAGATACGCAGTATTTT
TRBV29-1,.,.,TRBJ2-3,CSVARGTSTDTQYF,TGCAGCGTTGCCCGCGGGACTAGCACAGATACGCAGTATTTT
TRBV6-1,.,.,TRBJ1-1,CASSDYRVPRDTEAFF,TGTGCCAGCAGTGATTACCGGGTCCCGAGGGACACTGAAGCTTTCTTT
TRBV9,.,.,TRBJ2-3,CASSVTTRGGGDTQYF,TGTGCCAGCAGCGTTACTACGAGAGGGGGGGGAGATACGCAGTATTTT
TRBV6-6,.,.,TRBJ2-1,CASSYSSQMLHNEQFF,TGTGCCAGCAGTTACTCGTCGCAAATGCTACACAATGAGCAGTTCTTC
TRBV27,TRBD1,.,TRBJ1-2,CASSSPTGVGYTF,TGTGCCAGCAGTTCCCCCACAGGGGTCGGCTACACCTTC
TRBV10-2,.,few,TRBJ1-4,CASSFGHPSTNEKLFF,TGCGCCAGCAGCTTCGGACACCCCTCAACTAATGAAAAACTGTTTTTT
TRBV7-7,.,.,TRBJ2-5,CASSRAGTQETQYF,TGTGCTAGCAGCCGCGCGGGCACCCAAGAGACCCAGTACTTC
TRBV6-1,TRBD2,.,TRBJ2-7,CASSEALGTSGPYEQYF,TGTGCCAGCAGTGAAGCGCTCGGGACTAGCGGACCCTACGAGCAGTACTTC
TRBV28,TRBD1,.,TRBJ1-1,CASSPPTGGRTEAFF,TGTGCCAGCAGCCCCCCCACAGGGGGTAGGACTGAAGCTTTCTTT
TRBV7-9,.,.,TRBJ2-2,CASSPQTGVLGTGELFF,TGTGCCAGCAGCCCCCAGACAGGTGTCCTGGGGACCGGGGAGCTGTTTTTT
TRBV5-1,TRBD1,.,TRBJ1-1,CASSLDTGQLNTEAFF,TGCGCCAGCAGCTTGGATACGGGACAGTTGAACACTGAAGCTTTCTTT
TRBV5-4,TRBD2,.,TRBJ2-7,CASSLSSGASSYEQYF,TGTGCCAGCAGCTTGTCTAGCGGGGCGAGCTCCTACGAGCAGTACTTC
TRBV5-4,TRBD2,.,TRBJ2-3,CASSFGGRGDYTQYF,TGTGCCAGCAGCTTTGGAGGGAGGGGTGATTATACGCAGTATTTT